These 29 T cell receptor beta chains share one sample of origin, sequenced in a study of Graves' ophthalmopathy and Graves' hyperthyroidism. For repertoire sequencing, the TCR beta CDR3 regions were amplified from RNA transcripts. First-round RT-PCR used HTBI primers; second-round multiplex PCR followed. TCRdb independently ran MiXCR on the multiplex PCR reads; one entry per CDR3 protein. The data hold 500,000 to 800,000 distinct CDR3 sequences, with under 50% observed a single time. Sequenced material: peripheral blood. These TCRs come from an adult man with Graves' ophthalmopathy.

The rearrangement uses TRBV12-3 or TRBV12-4 and TRBJ2-7; 10 bases map to TRBD2. This CDR3 spans 15 amino acids. The trim removed 7 bases at V and 5 bases at J, leaving 11 bases unmatched. CDR3: CASTSLLAGLNEQYF. The CDR3 DNA sequence: TGTGCCAGCACTTCCCTACTAGCGGGATTGAACGAGCAGTACTTC.

Notes on this clonotype: This may stem from a read error, because a much larger clone lies one nucleotide away. The gene calls are TRBV12-3 or TRBV12-4 and TRBJ2-5; 8 bases agree with TRBD1. CDR3 length: 12 residues. The CDR3 reads CASGQGRETRYF. CDR3 coding DNA: TGTGCCAGCGGACAGGGACGAGAGACCCGGTACTTC.

This clonotype has ten or more counts. The chain employs TRBV7-8 and TRBJ2-7, with 8 bases matching TRBD2. The J segment lost 4 bases and the V segment lost 1 base, leaving 9 bases of the junction unmatched. The germline V gene has CDR1 SGHVS and CDR2 FQNEAQ. The CDR3 has 16 amino acids. CDR3 amino acids: CASSLGRGGGLYEQYF. In nucleotides, the CDR3 is TGTGCCAGCAGCTTAGGTCGAGGCGGGGGGCTTTACGAGCAGTACTTC.

The rearrangement links TRBV24-1 to TRBJ2-5, with D maybe TRBD2 (6 bases). The V gene's germline CDR1 is KGHDR and CDR2 SFDVKD. Trimming removed 7 bases at V and 1 base at J, with 18 bases between. There are 16 residues in the CDR3. CDR3 amino acids: CATRQERAGIQETQYF. CDR3 nucleotide sequence: TGTGCCACCAGGCAAGAGAGGGCGGGAATCCAAGAGACCCAGTACTTC.

The chain uses TRBV19 and TRBJ1-1, with 7 bases lining up with TRBD1. Looked up from germline, CDR1 is LNHDA and CDR2 is SQIVND (reference sequence). V shed 4 bases, J shed 3 bases, and the junction held 5 bases outside the gene matches. The CDR3 covers 14 residues. CDR3 amino acids: CASSNRGGDTEAFF. The DNA of the CDR3 is TGTGCCAGTAGTAACAGGGGTGGGGACACTGAAGCTTTCTTT.

The V call is TRBV15, the J call TRBJ2-7, with D perhaps given as TRBD1 or TRBD2 (5 bases each). There are 17 residues in the CDR3. Germline values: CDR1 LNHNV, CDR2 YYDKDF (reference sequence). Trimming shortened V by 11 bases and J by 2 bases, and 28 bases separated the two germline ends. CDR3 in DNA: TGTGCCGCTCGTGAGCCCAGCAGTTACGGGGCTACCTACGAGCAGTACTTC. Protein: CAAREPSSYGATYEQYF.

This clonotype has ten or more counts. DNA of the CDR3: TGTGCCAGCAGTTTCCCGGGTAGAGAGAAACTGTTTTTT. Protein product: CASSFPGREKLFF. The chain joins TRBV12-3 or TRBV12-4 to TRBJ1-4; no reliable D call. V was clipped by 3 bases and J by 11 bases, with 13 bases between them. The CDR3 totals 13 residues.

A remark on this clonotype: A much more abundant neighbour one base away suggests this may be a read error. The rearrangement uses TRBV7-2 and TRBJ2-5; unclear D gene. CDR3 length: 15 amino acids. Germline CDR1 and CDR2: SGHTA and FQGNSA. V was trimmed by 1 base and J by 5 bases, leaving 14 bases between them. The DNA of the CDR3 is TGTGCCAGCAGCTTAGTCCTAAGGATGGAGGAGACCCAGTACTTC. Translating it yields CASSLVLRMEETQYF.

This clonotype has ten or more counts. This chain connects TRBV29-1 to TRBJ2-5; TRBD1 matches at 10 bases. The CDR3 has 14 amino acids. V shed 6 bases, J shed 3 bases, and the junction held 7 bases outside the gene matches. Germline V lookup: CDR1 SQVTM, CDR2 ANQGSEA. In DNA, the CDR3 is TGCAGCGTAGTCCCGGGACAGGGGAAAGAGACCCAGTACTTC. Amino acids: CSVVPGQGKETQYF.

The J gene is TRBJ2-7, the V gene TRBV20-1, with a tentative D call TRBD2 (6 bases). V shed 3 bases and J shed 4 bases, with 13 bases lying between them. This CDR3 spans 13 amino acids. CDR1 is DFQATT, CDR2 SNEGSKA, per germline (reference sequence). The chain's CDR3 is CSAREGFGYEQYF. As DNA, the CDR3 is TGCAGTGCTAGGGAGGGGTTCGGGTACGAGCAGTACTTC.

This clonotype was seen only once. This chain joins TRBV5-1 and TRBJ2-3, with 7 nucleotides matching TRBD1. This CDR3 comprises 14 residues. From germline, CDR1 is SGHRS and CDR2 YFSETQ. Trimming cost V 7 bases and J 2 bases; bases outside gene matches: 7. The CDR3 here is CASFRDSSTDTQYF. The CDR3 DNA reads as TGCGCCAGCTTTAGGGACAGCTCCACAGATACGCAGTATTTT. Full variable domain (remainder filled in from reference TRBV5-1 and TRBJ2-3): KAGVTQTPRYLIKTRGQQVTLSCSPISGHRSVSWYQQTPGQGLQFLFEYFSETQRNKGNFPGRFSGRQFSNSRSEMNVSTLELGDSALYLCASFRDSSTDTQYFGPGTRLTVL.

Remarks on this clonotype: Germline and junction disagree at one end, which may indicate a read error. The V call is TRBV10-3, the J call TRBJ1-3; D not resolved. This CDR3 has 15 amino acids. CDR1 ENHRY and CDR2 SYGVKD come from the germline V gene. The CDR3, as DNA: TGTGCCAGCAGTTCGGGAGGAATCTATGGCTACACCATATATTTT. The encoded protein is CASSSGGIYGYTIYF.

This clonotype showed up just a few times. The V call is TRBV2, the J call TRBJ2-1; the D call may be TRBD1 or TRBD2 (6 bases each). CDR1 is SNHLY, CDR2 FYNNEI, per germline. This CDR3 comprises 14 residues. Trimming pared 6 bases from V and 8 bases from J, leaving 17 bases between. The CDR3 nucleotides read TGTGCCAGCAGGAAGGAGGGGGTTGAGGATGAGCAGTTCTTC. This encodes CASRKEGVEDEQFF.

The CDR3 DNA sequence: TGTGCCAGCAGCTTAAGAGTCGGGACAGGGGCCTACGAGCAGTACTTC. It translates to CASSLRVGTGAYEQYF. This chain joins TRBV7-2 and TRBJ2-7, with 10 bases lining up with TRBD1. The CDR3 length is 16 residues. Germline CDR1 and CDR2: SGHTA and FQGNSA. The V segment lost 2 bases and the J segment 2 bases; nucleotides outside the gene matches: 6.

The V call is TRBV2, the J call TRBJ2-7; tentatively, D is TRBD1 or TRBD2 (5 bases each). From germline, CDR1 is SNHLY and CDR2 FYNNEI. The CDR3 is 13 amino acids. CDR3 sequence (DNA): TGTGCTAGACAAGGGACGGACTTCTACGAGCAGTACTTC. Protein: CARQGTDFYEQYF.

V usage is TRBV25-1 and J usage is TRBJ2-5; D might be TRBD2 (6 bases). This CDR3 has 13 residues. Per germline, CDR1 MGHDK and CDR2 SYGVNS. V was trimmed by 5 bases and J by 5 bases, leaving 12 bases between them. The CDR3 sequence: CASSSEGPETQYF. DNA of the CDR3: TGTGCCAGCAGTTCGGAGGGTCCCGAGACCCAGTACTTC. Full variable domain (rest looked up from reference TRBV25-1 and TRBJ2-5): EADIYQTPRYLVIGTGKKITLECSQTMGHDKMYWYQQDPGMELHLIHYSYGVNSTEKGDLSSESTVSRIRTEHFPLTLESARPSHTSQYLCASSSEGPETQYFGPGTRLLVL.

This clonotype came up many times. This chain links TRBV7-9 with TRBJ1-6; 9 bases are shared with TRBD1. Germline V gives CDR1 SEHNR, CDR2 FQNEAQ (reference sequence). CDR3 length equals 14 residues. J was trimmed by 10 bases and V by 3 bases; bases with no gene match: 4. The CDR3 DNA reads TGTGCCAGCAGCTTGACAGGGGGGGAGTCACCCCTCCACTTT. Its translation is CASSLTGGESPLHF.

V and J are TRBV6-5 and TRBJ1-1, with a weak D call TRBD1 (5 bases). Trimming cost V 0 bases and J 4 bases, with 12 bases left between them. Germline lookup yields CDR1 MNHEY and CDR2 SVGAGI. The CDR3 sequence is 15 residues long. The CDR3 DNA follows: TGTGCCAGCAGTTACTCCGGCAGGGTGGGCACTGAAGCTTTCTTT. As protein: CASSYSGRVGTEAFF.

J is TRBJ2-7 and V is TRBV29-1, with TRBD1 as a possible D gene (7 bases). This CDR3 is built from 14 residues. The V gene's germline CDR1 is SQVTM and CDR2 ANQGSEA. The ends were cut back, 3 bases at V and 5 bases at J, with 17 bases in the middle. Here the CDR3 DNA reads TGCAGCGTTGATCCGGGGGCAGGGGGAAACGAGCAGTACTTC. It yields the protein CSVDPGAGGNEQYF.

V usage is TRBV25-1 and J usage is TRBJ2-7; D possibly matches TRBD1 or TRBD2 (7 bases each). Trimming removed 3 bases at V and 3 bases at J, with 12 bases between. The CDR3 has 14 amino acids. The V gene's germline CDR1 is MGHDK and CDR2 SYGVNS. This CDR3 reads CASSDRGGVYEQYF. CDR3 nucleotide sequence: TGTGCCAGCAGTGACAGGGGGGGGGTCTACGAGCAGTACTTC.

This chain uses TRBV3-1 with TRBJ2-7; D perhaps matches TRBD1 (6 bases). The CDR3 runs 15 residues. The V gene lost 1 base and the J gene lost 0 bases, with 10 bases spanning the gap. Germline V gives CDR1 LGHDT, CDR2 YNNKEL (reference sequence). The chain's CDR3 is CASSQGTAISYEQYF. DNA for the CDR3: TGTGCCAGCAGCCAAGGGACAGCTATCTCCTACGAGCAGTACTTC.

The V and J genes are TRBV7-9 and TRBJ1-3, with unresolved D. The CDR3 spans 15 residues. Germline CDR1 SEHNR, CDR2 FQNEAQ (reference sequence). V shed 5 bases and J shed 4 bases, with 15 bases lying between them. CDR3 region: CASSHPIAKGNTIYF. CDR3 coding DNA: TGTGCCAGCAGCCACCCCATCGCTAAAGGAAACACCATATATTTT.

For this clonotype: This sequence may be a read error, since a much larger clone differs from it by one base. The rearrangement joins TRBV7-9 to TRBJ1-1; D gene ambiguous. Germline loops: CDR1 SEHNR, CDR2 FQNEAQ (reference sequence). The CDR3 has 13 amino acids. The CDR3: CAGSLQTYTEAFF. In nucleotides, the CDR3 is TGTGCCGGCAGCTTGCAGACATACACTGAAGCTTTCTTT.

This clonotype was counted at least ten times. The chain uses TRBV6-5 and TRBJ2-5, with 11 bases identical to TRBD1. With 6 bases clipped from V and 3 bases from J, the junction kept 3 bases outside the gene matches. The CDR3 consists of 14 residues. Germline-derived CDR1 and CDR2 are MNHEY and SVGAGI. The CDR3 sequence is CASRGTGGEETQYF. CDR3 nucleotides: TGTGCCAGCAGAGGGACAGGGGGGGAAGAGACCCAGTACTTC.

This clonotype was counted a few times. The rearrangement links TRBV29-1 to TRBJ2-5; D gene uncertain. CDR1 and CDR2 from the germline V gene are SQVTM and ANQGSEA. V dropped 8 bases and J dropped 2 bases, with 15 bases sitting between them. The CDR3 extends over 13 amino acids. CDR3 sequence reads: CSYRERLQETQYF. CDR3 nucleotides: TGCAGCTACCGTGAACGCCTACAAGAGACCCAGTACTTC. The entire variable domain, with the rest obtained from reference TRBV29-1 and TRBJ2-5, is as follows: SAVISQKPSRDICQRGTSLTIQCQVDSQVTMMFWYRQQPGQSLTLIATANQGSEATYESGFVIDKFPISRPNLTFSTLTVSNMSPEDSSIYLCSYRERLQETQYFGPGTRLLVL.

This clonotype was detected a few times. At one end the junction does not follow the germline gene, possibly because of a read error. This chain joins TRBV10-3 and TRBJ2-7; no firm D call. This CDR3 has 11 amino acids. Germline-derived CDR1 and CDR2 are ENHRY and SYGVKD. The CDR3 protein is CASSYDSEQYF. Written as DNA, the CDR3 is TGTGCCAGCAGTTATGATTCCGAGCAGTACTTC.

About this clonotype itself: A much larger clone sits a single nucleotide away, making a read error possible. The chain is built from TRBV3-1 and TRBJ2-5; 8 bases fit TRBD1. CDR1 and CDR2 from the germline V gene are LGHDT and YNNKEL (reference sequence). V dropped 5 bases and J dropped 5; count of bases not matched to a gene: 7. The CDR3 is 14 amino acids. As DNA, the CDR3 is TGTGCCAGCAGCTTCCAGGGGGCGACGGAGACCCAGTACTTC. It encodes CASSFQGATETQYF.

The chain employs TRBV7-9 and TRBJ2-7; perhaps TRBD1 as D (5 bases). Trimming removed 6 bases at V and 2 bases at J, with 14 bases between. Germline V gene lookup returns CDR1 SEHNR and CDR2 FQNEAQ (reference sequence). CDR3 length equals 14 residues. In nucleotides, the CDR3 is TGTGCCAGCAGACAGGCCGTGGGGCCCTACGAGCAGTACTTC. It specifies CASRQAVGPYEQYF.

V gene TRBV13 combines with J gene TRBJ1-4, with 7 nucleotides matching TRBD1. This CDR3 contains 17 residues. Unmatched junction bases numbered 14, after V lost 4 bases and J lost 6 bases. Germline CDR1 PRHDT, CDR2 FYEKMQ (reference sequence). The CDR3 DNA follows: TGTGCCAGCAGCTCATTTCATCTCGGACAGGCTGATGAAAAACTGTTTTTT. It is translated as CASSSFHLGQADEKLFF.